This TCR beta chain appears in the sequencing data of a study of TIL therapy for anti-PD-1-resistant metastatic lung cancer. Looking at the study overall: Tumors carried a median roughly 1.6 non-synonymous mutations per megabase.

This CDR3 comprises 15 residues. From germline, CDR1 is SQVTM and CDR2 ANQGSEA. V was cut by 5 bases and J by 0 bases, with 15 bases left in between. Time point indicated: pre-treatment sample, taken before nivolumab and TIL therapy. Tumor tissue came from excised metastases, mostly pleural nodules or supraclavicular lymph nodes. This clone was counted a few times. Sequencing used immunoSEQ v3. Each library reached 1.5 million to 2.5 million read pairs, or about 5-6.5 million at deep level. Sequencing was performed with immunoSEQ multiplex PCR; in TCRdb, only in-frame clones are kept and a portion is missing. The sample contains about 13,000 clones, about 70% of which appear only once.

The sequenced sample was tumor tissue, obtained at baseline. This receptor was obtained from a woman aged 25-85 years with non-small cell lung cancer. The chain recombines TRBV29-1 with TRBJ2-3; a possible D gene is TRBD2 (6 bases). The CDR3 loop reads CSVTPISGSTDTQYF. In DNA, the CDR3 is TGCAGCGTTACCCCTATTAGCGGCAGCACAGATACGCAGTATTTT.